The 12 T cell receptor beta chains reported below all come from one sample, sequenced in a study of blood T cell repertoires in COVID-19. Sequencing used immunoSEQ multiplex PCR; TCRdb keeps in-frame clones, though not all of them. The repertoire holds 300,000 to 400,000 clones, approximately 89% seen once, with approximately 8% in the top ten. The sample consisted of peripheral blood. These receptors were taken from a woman in her forties or fifties who had recovered from COVID-19.

CDR3 loop: CASSFVGGTIYEQYF. DNA of the CDR3: TGTGCCAGCAGTTTTGTGGGAGGAACCATTTACGAGCAGTACTTC. The chain uses TRBV28 and TRBJ2-7; D may be TRBD2 (6 bases). The CDR3 is 15 amino acids. V was pared by 3 bases and J by 4 bases, with 16 bases between. Germline V gene data show CDR1 as MDHEN and CDR2 as SYDVKM.

The chain is built from TRBV5-4 and TRBJ2-1; D is possibly TRBD2 (6 bases). Trimming cost V 1 base and J 0 bases, with 11 bases left between them. Germline V gene data show CDR1 as SGHNT and CDR2 as YYREEE (reference sequence). This CDR3 spans 16 amino acids. The CDR3 here is CASSLMVLASYNEQFF. The CDR3 nucleotides are TGTGCCAGCAGCTTGATGGTACTAGCCTCCTACAATGAGCAGTTCTTC. The entire variable domain, with the rest obtained from reference TRBV5-4 and TRBJ2-1, is as follows: ETGVTQSPTHLIKTRGQQVTLRCSSQSGHNTVSWYQQALGQGPQFIFQYYREEENGRGNFPPRFSGLQFPNYSSELNVNALELDDSALYLCASSLMVLASYNEQFFGPGTRLTVL.

V usage is TRBV7-2 and J usage is TRBJ1-2; 7 positions agree with TRBD1. Germline assignment: CDR1 SGHTA and CDR2 FQGNSA. V dropped 5 bases and J dropped 4; count of bases not matched to a gene: 10. The CDR3 sequence is 15 residues long. CDR3 residues: CASSTLGTEAYGYTF. The DNA for the CDR3 is TGTGCCAGCAGCACCCTTGGGACAGAGGCCTATGGCTACACCTTC.

The V gene is TRBV10-3, the J gene TRBJ2-5; 7 bases map to TRBD2. CDR1 and CDR2 from the germline V gene are ENHRY and SYGVKD. Germline trimming cut 4 bases from V and 3 bases from J; bases unmatched to any gene: 2. The CDR3 is made up of 13 amino acids. CDR3 sequence (DNA): TGTGCCATCAGTGCCCGGGGGGAAGAGACCCAGTACTTC. It is translated as CAISARGEETQYF.

The rearrangement uses TRBV28 and TRBJ1-5, with a tentative D call TRBD1 (5 bases). This CDR3 spans 14 amino acids. The germline V gene has CDR1 MDHEN and CDR2 SYDVKM. Trimming left V 6 bases short and J 7 bases short, with 16 bases between. CDR3 coding DNA: TGTGCCAGCAGGAATCAGGGAAACGGGCAGCCCCAGCATTTT. Amino acids: CASRNQGNGQPQHF. Complete variable domain (other parts from reference TRBV28 and TRBJ1-5): DVKVTQSSRYLVKRTGEKVFLECVQDMDHENMFWYRQDPGLGLRLIYFSYDVKMKEKGDIPEGYSVSREKKERFSLILESASTNQTSMYLCASRNQGNGQPQHFGDGTRLSIL.

V is TRBV5-1 and J is TRBJ1-3, with D possibly being TRBD1 (6 bases). V dropped 2 bases and J dropped 0 bases, with 9 bases sitting between them. Germline V gene data show CDR1 as SGHRS and CDR2 as YFSETQ. The CDR3 length is 15 residues. CDR3: CASSLQGSSGNTIYF. CDR3 DNA sequence: TGCGCCAGCAGCTTACAGGGTAGCTCTGGAAACACCATATATTTT.

V is TRBV11-2 and J is TRBJ2-7; 14 bases match TRBD2. V shed 2 bases, J shed 3 bases, and the junction held 6 bases outside the gene matches. Germline assignment: CDR1 SGHAT and CDR2 FQNNGV. The CDR3 spans 17 residues. In DNA, the CDR3 is TGTGCCAGCAGCTTACTAGGGACTAGCGGGAGCTTCTACGAGCAGTACTTC. Amino acid sequence: CASSLLGTSGSFYEQYF.

The chain carries TRBV7-8 and TRBJ2-7, with D perhaps matching TRBD2 (5 bases). The CDR3 has 14 amino acids. From germline, CDR1 is SGHVS and CDR2 FQNEAQ. V dropped 5 bases and J dropped 7 bases, with 18 bases sitting between them. CDR3 bases: TGTGCCAGCAGCCCCGACCCACGGTCGGGGGAGCAGTACTTC. This encodes CASSPDPRSGEQYF.

This clone appeared many times. V is TRBV2 and J is TRBJ2-2, with 13 bases that match TRBD2. The CDR3 length is 16 residues. Losses at the gene ends were 6 bases for V and 2 bases for J; bases not matched to a gene: 3. CDR1 and CDR2 from the germline V gene are SNHLY and FYNNEI. CDR3 DNA sequence: TGTGCCAGCAGGGGGACTAGCGGGGATAACACCGGGGAGCTGTTTTTT. Its translation: CASRGTSGDNTGELFF.

CDR3 residues: CASSLFGNEQFF. As DNA, the CDR3 is TGTGCCAGCAGCTTATTCGGCAATGAGCAGTTCTTC. This chain joins TRBV11-2 and TRBJ2-1, with unresolved D. CDR3 length: 12 amino acids. CDR1 and CDR2 from the germline V gene are SGHAT and FQNNGV. With 2 bases removed from V and 6 bases from J, the gap between germline ends came to 5 bases.

This rearrangement joins TRBV5-6 to TRBJ1-5, with 8 nucleotides matching TRBD1. The CDR3 consists of 14 residues. From germline, CDR1 is SGHDT and CDR2 YYEEEE. The junction had 7 bases not matched to a gene; V was cut back by 4 bases and J by 7 bases. CDR3 amino acids: CASSPGQGTQPQHF. For the CDR3, the DNA is TGTGCCAGCAGCCCCGGACAGGGAACCCAGCCCCAGCATTTT.

The V gene is TRBV11-3, the J gene TRBJ2-7, with 9 bases fitting TRBD1. Trimming removed 6 bases from V and 6 bases from J; junction bases left unmatched: 3. The CDR3 is 12 residues long. Germline values: CDR1 SGHNT, CDR2 YENEEA. The CDR3 sequence: CASSLDRGEQYF. The CDR3 bases are TGTGCCAGCAGTCTGGACAGGGGCGAGCAGTACTTC. Variable domain in full (rest from reference TRBV11-3 and TRBJ2-7): EAGVVQSPRYKIIEKKQPVAFWCNPISGHNTLYWYLQNLGQGPELLIRYENEEAVDDSQLPKDRFSAERLKGVDSTLKIQPAELGDSAVYLCASSLDRGEQYFGPGTRLTVT.